This record looks at one T cell receptor (beta chain) sequence and its context. Its antigen is unknown. Treatment: treatment-naive control, cytoreductive nephrectomy. Control tumor donors were a handful of females and 10 to 12 males, median age roughly 52 years. The sample originates from a study of radiation and T cells in renal cell carcinoma. Study-wide points: Tumor samples were small regions of approximately 1 g.

Per the germline V gene, CDR1 is SGDLS and CDR2 is YYNGEE. The CDR3 is 15 residues long. V lost 0 bases, J lost 4 bases, and 10 bases lay in between. Sequencing used immunoSEQ multiplex PCR; TCRdb keeps in-frame clones, though not all of them. The data hold about 24,000 clones, with roughly 64% observed a single time. The specimen comprised tumor tissue, sampled from a patient whose treatment was nephrectomy without radiotherapy. The chain couples TRBV9 to TRBJ1-4; D possibly corresponds to TRBD1 (5 bases). This clonotype originated in a man aged 35-49 years with renal cell carcinoma. In nucleotides, the CDR3 is TGTGCCAGCAGCGTAGAGGGGAAAAATAATGAAAAACTGTTTTTT. It encodes CASSVEGKNNEKLFF.